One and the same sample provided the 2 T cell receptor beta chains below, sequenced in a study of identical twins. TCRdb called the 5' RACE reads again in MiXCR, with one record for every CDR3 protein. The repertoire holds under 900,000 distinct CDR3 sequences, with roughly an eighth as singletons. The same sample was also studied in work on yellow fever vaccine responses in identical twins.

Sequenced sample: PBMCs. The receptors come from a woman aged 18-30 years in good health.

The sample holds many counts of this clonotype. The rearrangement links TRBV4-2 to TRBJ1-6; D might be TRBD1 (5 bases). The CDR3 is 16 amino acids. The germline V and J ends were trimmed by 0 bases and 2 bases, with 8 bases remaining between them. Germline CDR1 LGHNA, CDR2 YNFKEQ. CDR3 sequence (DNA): TGTGCCAGCAGCCAAGATCGGGGGACCTATAATTCACCCCTCCACTTT. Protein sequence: CASSQDRGTYNSPLHF.

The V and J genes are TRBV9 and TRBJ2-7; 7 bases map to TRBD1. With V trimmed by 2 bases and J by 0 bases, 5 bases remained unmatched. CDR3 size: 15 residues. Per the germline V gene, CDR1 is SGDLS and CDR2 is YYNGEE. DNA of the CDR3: TGTGCCAGCAGCGTTGAGGGACAGAACTCCTACGAGCAGTACTTC. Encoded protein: CASSVEGQNSYEQYF.